Listed below are T cell receptor beta chains from one sample, sequenced in a study of blood T cell repertoires in COVID-19. The method was immunoSEQ multiplex PCR; TCRdb's version includes in-frame clones alone and lacks a portion of them. The sample consists of approximately 91,000 clones, about 80% of them appearing once. Sequencing was carried out using peripheral blood. All receptors derive from a human donor in a cohort sampled during active COVID-19. CDR3s include the opening cysteine and the closing phenylalanine or tryptophan. The D gene is left open where the match is weak. Clone size is given for some rows only: seen once, a few or many times, or a class if the clone is expanded.

TRBV18	TRBD1	TRBJ1-1	few	CASQTGQNTEAFF	TGTGCCAGCCAGACAGGGCAGAACACTGAAGCTTTCTTT
TRBV5-1	NA	TRBJ2-5	NA	CASSLDRLGQETQYF	TGCGCCAGCAGCTTGGACAGGTTGGGGCAAGAGACCCAGTACTTC
TRBV29-1	TRBD2	TRBJ2-1	NA	CSVDGGTSGSGEQFF	TGCAGCGTTGATGGGGGGACTAGCGGGAGTGGGGAGCAGTTCTTC
TRBV5-4	NA	TRBJ1-6	once	CASSWGGDQNSPLHF	TGTGCCAGCAGCTGGGGAGGGGACCAGAATTCACCCCTCCACTTT
TRBV6-5	NA	TRBJ1-6	NA	CASSTIGVDYSPLHF	TGTGCCAGCAGTACCATCGGGGTAGATTATTCACCCCTCCACTTT
TRBV24-1	TRBD1	TRBJ1-4	once	CATSDHKQGENEKLFF	TGTGCCACCAGTGACCATAAACAGGGGGAGAATGAAAAACTGTTTTTT
TRBV11-2	TRBD2	TRBJ2-7	few	CASSLVSSGSSYEQYF	TGTGCCAGCAGCTTAGTGTCTAGCGGGAGCTCCTACGAGCAGTACTTC
TRBV4-1	NA	TRBJ2-5	once	CASSHRATGTLQETQYF	TGCGCCAGCAGCCACAGAGCTACCGGGACTTTACAAGAGACCCAGTACTTC
TRBV28	NA	TRBJ2-7	NA	CASRRQGGDYYEQYF	TGTGCCAGCAGACGACAAGGAGGGGATTACTACGAGCAGTACTTC
TRBV28	NA	TRBJ1-2	once	CASRPMTRVNYGYTF	TGTGCCAGCAGACCCATGACGAGGGTGAACTATGGCTACACCTTC
TRBV6-5	NA	TRBJ1-1	NA	CASSYADTEAFF	TGTGCCAGCAGTTACGCGGACACTGAAGCTTTCTTT
TRBV5-4	TRBD1	TRBJ1-5	NA	CASGPDRGQDQPQHF	TGTGCCAGCGGACCTGACAGGGGACAAGATCAGCCCCAGCATTTT
TRBV28	NA	TRBJ2-7	NA	CASLAGSLRYEQYF	TGTGCCAGCCTCGCAGGGTCACTACGTTACGAGCAGTACTTC
TRBV7-2	TRBD1	TRBJ1-4	NA	CASSPQTGPNEKLFF	TGTGCCAGCAGCCCCCAGACAGGGCCTAATGAAAAACTGTTTTTT
TRBV12-5	TRBD2	TRBJ2-1	few	CASGSSGRDNEQFF	TGTGCTAGTGGCTCTAGCGGGAGGGACAATGAGCAGTTCTTC
TRBV12-3/TRBV12-4	TRBD1	TRBJ1-2	NA	CASSFGQEHGYTF	TGTGCCAGCAGTTTCGGACAGGAGCATGGCTACACCTTC
TRBV20-1	NA	TRBJ1-2	NA	CSASSDYGYTF	TGCAGTGCTAGCAGCGACTATGGCTACACCTTC
TRBV4-1	NA	TRBJ2-3	NA	CASSPGSGSSDTQYF	TGCGCCAGCAGCCCCGGTAGCGGTTCATCAGATACGCAGTATTTT
TRBV30	NA	TRBJ2-1	NA	CAWSVGGHMNEQFF	TGTGCCTGGAGTGTGGGGGGGCATATGAATGAGCAGTTCTTC
TRBV27	NA	TRBJ1-1	NA	CASSSYREGAFF	TGTGCCAGCAGTTCCTACAGGGAGGGAGCTTTCTTT
TRBV12-5	NA	TRBJ2-5	NA	CASGYGAGGYQETQYF	TGTGCTAGTGGTTACGGTGCAGGGGGGTACCAAGAGACCCAGTACTTC
TRBV18	NA	TRBJ1-3	NA	CASSLRGGFSGNTIYF	TGTGCCAGCTCACTTCGGGGGGGATTCTCTGGAAACACCATATATTTT
TRBV5-1	NA	TRBJ1-4	once	CASSLARVGEKLFF	TGCGCCAGCAGCTTGGCCCGAGTTGGTGAAAAACTGTTTTTT
TRBV15	TRBD2	TRBJ2-5	NA	CATSRDRGGETQYF	TGTGCCACCAGCAGAGATCGGGGGGGCGAGACCCAGTACTTC
TRBV2	NA	TRBJ2-5	NA	CASSETGVGTQYF	TGTGCCAGCAGTGAAACGGGAGTAGGGACCCAGTACTTC
TRBV30	TRBD2	TRBJ2-7	NA	CAWLPSGLPYEQYF	TGTGCCTGGCTTCCTTCGGGACTACCCTACGAGCAGTACTTC
TRBV6-5	NA	TRBJ2-7	NA	CASRDISYEQYF	TGTGCCAGCAGGGACATCTCCTACGAGCAGTACTTC
TRBV5-1	NA	TRBJ2-7	NA	CASSPGLGYEQYF	TGCGCCAGCAGCCCAGGACTGGGCTACGAGCAGTACTTC
TRBV11-2	NA	TRBJ1-3	NA	CASSLEGGYSGNTIYF	TGTGCCAGCAGCTTAGAAGGCGGGTACTCTGGAAACACCATATATTTT
TRBV10-1	NA	TRBJ1-3	NA	CASRGPNSGNTIYF	TGCGCCAGCAGGGGCCCGAACTCTGGAAACACCATATATTTT
TRBV19	NA	TRBJ1-5	NA	CASSIGGGQPQHF	TGTGCCAGTAGTATAGGAGGGGGACAGCCCCAGCATTTT
TRBV3-1/TRBV3-2	TRBD2	TRBJ2-7	NA	CASRLDTSGEQYF	TGTGCCAGCAGACTCGATACTAGCGGTGAGCAGTACTTC
TRBV6-5	NA	TRBJ1-1	once	CASSQVFGDQVAFF	TGTGCCAGCAGTCAGGTCTTCGGGGATCAGGTAGCTTTCTTT
TRBV28	TRBD1	TRBJ1-2	NA	CASSDPRGNDYGYTF	TGTGCCAGCAGTGACCCCAGGGGGAATGACTATGGCTACACCTTC
TRBV11-1	TRBD2	TRBJ2-7	NA	CASSPISGRFSYEQYF	TGTGCCAGCAGCCCGATAAGCGGGAGGTTTTCCTACGAGCAGTACTTC
TRBV9	TRBD1	TRBJ2-1	NA	CASSAGTGSSLGAYNEQFF	TGTGCCAGCAGCGCCGGGACAGGGTCATCCTTAGGGGCCTACAATGAGCAGTTCTTC
TRBV7-2	NA	TRBJ1-5	NA	CASSLGELHQPQHF	TGTGCCAGCAGCTTAGGCGAGTTACATCAGCCCCAGCATTTT
TRBV6-5	NA	TRBJ2-6	NA	CASRAGNGANVLTF	TGTGCCAGCAGGGCAGGGAACGGGGCCAACGTCCTGACTTTC
TRBV7-7	TRBD2	TRBJ2-1	NA	CASSLAPSGSSYNEQFF	TGTGCCAGCAGCTTAGCGCCTAGCGGGAGCTCCTACAATGAGCAGTTCTTC
TRBV7-3	NA	TRBJ2-3	NA	CASSSQTTDTQYF	TGTGCCAGCAGCTCCCAGACTACAGATACGCAGTATTTT
TRBV12-3/TRBV12-4	TRBD2	TRBJ2-1	NA	CASTRTRLGEQFF	TGTGCCAGCACCCGGACTAGGTTGGGTGAGCAGTTCTTC
TRBV20-1	NA	TRBJ2-7	NA	CSASWREGQHQDEQYF	TGCAGTGCTAGTTGGAGAGAAGGACAGCACCAGGACGAGCAGTACTTC
TRBV12-3/TRBV12-4	TRBD1	TRBJ1-5	few	CASSDRGNQPQHF	TGTGCCAGCTCGGACAGGGGCAATCAGCCCCAGCATTTT
TRBV4-1	NA	TRBJ2-7	NA	CASSQGPPLDEQYF	TGCGCCAGCAGCCAAGGGCCTCCCCTGGACGAGCAGTACTTC
TRBV27	NA	TRBJ2-5	NA	CASSFFGGRQETQYF	TGTGCCAGCAGTTTCTTCGGGGGGCGGCAAGAGACCCAGTACTTC
TRBV10-3	TRBD2	TRBJ2-1	NA	CAISGGLAGYNEQFF	TGTGCCATCAGTGGAGGACTAGCGGGTTACAATGAGCAGTTCTTC